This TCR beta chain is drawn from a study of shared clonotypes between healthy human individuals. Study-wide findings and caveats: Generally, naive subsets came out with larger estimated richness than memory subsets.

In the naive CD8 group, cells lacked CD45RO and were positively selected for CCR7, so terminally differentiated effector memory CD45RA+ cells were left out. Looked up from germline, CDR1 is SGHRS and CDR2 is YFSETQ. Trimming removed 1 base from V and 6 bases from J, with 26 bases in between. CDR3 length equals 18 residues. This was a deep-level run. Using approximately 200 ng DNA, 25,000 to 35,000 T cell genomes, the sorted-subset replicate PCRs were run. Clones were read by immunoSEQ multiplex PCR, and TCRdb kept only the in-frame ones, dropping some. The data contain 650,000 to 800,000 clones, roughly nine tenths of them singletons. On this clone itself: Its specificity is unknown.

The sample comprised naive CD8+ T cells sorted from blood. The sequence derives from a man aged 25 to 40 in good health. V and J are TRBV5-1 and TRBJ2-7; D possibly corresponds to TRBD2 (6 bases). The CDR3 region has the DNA TGCGCCAGCAGCTTGTATCAAAGCCAGCACGCGGGGCTTCTCGAGCAGTACTTC. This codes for CASSLYQSQHAGLLEQYF.